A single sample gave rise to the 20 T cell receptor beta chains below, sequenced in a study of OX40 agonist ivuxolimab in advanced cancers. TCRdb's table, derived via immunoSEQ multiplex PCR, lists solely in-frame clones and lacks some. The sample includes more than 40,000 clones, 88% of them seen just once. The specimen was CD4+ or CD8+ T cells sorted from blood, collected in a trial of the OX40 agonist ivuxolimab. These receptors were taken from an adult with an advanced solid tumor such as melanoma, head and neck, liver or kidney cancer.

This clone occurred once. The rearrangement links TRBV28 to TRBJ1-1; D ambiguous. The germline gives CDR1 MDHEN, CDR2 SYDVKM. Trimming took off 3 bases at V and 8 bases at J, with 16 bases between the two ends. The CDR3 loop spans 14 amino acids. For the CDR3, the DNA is TGTGCCAGCAGTTTTATTAACCGCCTTAAGGAAGCTTTCTTT. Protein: CASSFINRLKEAFF.

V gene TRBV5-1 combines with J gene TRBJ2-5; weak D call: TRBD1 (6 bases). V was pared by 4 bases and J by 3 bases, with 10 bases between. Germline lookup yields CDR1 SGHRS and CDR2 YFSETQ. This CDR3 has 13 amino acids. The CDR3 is CASSRWTEETQYF. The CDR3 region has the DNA TGCGCCAGCAGCCGGTGGACAGAAGAGACCCAGTACTTC.

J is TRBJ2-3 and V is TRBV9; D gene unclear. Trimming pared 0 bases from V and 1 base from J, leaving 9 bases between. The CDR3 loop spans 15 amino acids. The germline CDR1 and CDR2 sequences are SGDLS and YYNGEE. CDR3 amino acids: CASSVEGGRTDTQYF. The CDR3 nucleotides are TGTGCCAGCAGCGTAGAGGGCGGCCGCACAGATACGCAGTATTTT.

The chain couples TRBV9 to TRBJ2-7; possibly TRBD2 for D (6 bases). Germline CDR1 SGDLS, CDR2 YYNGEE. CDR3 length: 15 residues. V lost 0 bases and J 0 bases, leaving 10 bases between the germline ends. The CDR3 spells CASSVGLASSYEQYF. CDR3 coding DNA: TGTGCCAGCAGCGTAGGGCTAGCGAGCTCCTACGAGCAGTACTTC. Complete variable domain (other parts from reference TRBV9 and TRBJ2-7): DSGVTQTPKHLITATGQRVTLRCSPRSGDLSVYWYQQSLDQGLQFLIQYYNGEERAKGNILERFSAQQFPDLHSELNLSSLELGDSALYFCASSVGLASSYEQYFGPGTRLTVT.

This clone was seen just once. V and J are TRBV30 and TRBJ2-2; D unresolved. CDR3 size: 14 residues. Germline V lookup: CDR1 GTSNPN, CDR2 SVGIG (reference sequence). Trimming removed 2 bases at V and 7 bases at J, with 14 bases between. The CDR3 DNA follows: TGTGCCTGGAGTTCCGGCAGAGAGAGCGGGGAGCTGTTTTTT. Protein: CAWSSGRESGELFF.

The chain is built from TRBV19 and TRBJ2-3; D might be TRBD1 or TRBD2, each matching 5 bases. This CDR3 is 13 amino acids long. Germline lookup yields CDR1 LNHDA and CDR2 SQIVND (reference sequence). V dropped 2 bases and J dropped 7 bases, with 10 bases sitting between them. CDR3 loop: CASSISEGNTQYF. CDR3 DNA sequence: TGTGCCAGTAGTATATCTGAGGGGAATACGCAGTATTTT.

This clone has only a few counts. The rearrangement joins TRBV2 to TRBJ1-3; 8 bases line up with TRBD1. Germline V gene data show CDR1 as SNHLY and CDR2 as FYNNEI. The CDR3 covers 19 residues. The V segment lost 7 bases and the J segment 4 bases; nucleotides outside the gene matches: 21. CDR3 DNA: TGTGCCAGCATATTAGGACAGGGTACGTCCGACCCGACCGGAAACACCATATATTTT. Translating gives CASILGQGTSDPTGNTIYF.

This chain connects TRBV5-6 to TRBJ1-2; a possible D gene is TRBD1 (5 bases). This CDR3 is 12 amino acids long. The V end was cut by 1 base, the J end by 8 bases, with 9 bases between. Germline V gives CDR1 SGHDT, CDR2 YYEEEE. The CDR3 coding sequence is TGTGCCAGCAGCTTGCAGGGTTTCGGCTACACCTTC. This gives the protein CASSLQGFGYTF.

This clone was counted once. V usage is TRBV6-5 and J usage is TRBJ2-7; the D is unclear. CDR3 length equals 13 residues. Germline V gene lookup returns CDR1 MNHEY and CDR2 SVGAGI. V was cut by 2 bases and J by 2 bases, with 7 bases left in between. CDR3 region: CASSYRAAYEQYF. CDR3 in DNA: TGTGCCAGCAGTTACCGGGCAGCCTACGAGCAGTACTTC.

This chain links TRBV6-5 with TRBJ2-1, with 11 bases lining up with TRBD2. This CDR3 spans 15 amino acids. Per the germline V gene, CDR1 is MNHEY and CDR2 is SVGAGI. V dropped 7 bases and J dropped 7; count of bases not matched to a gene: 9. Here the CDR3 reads CASTLGTSGVNEQFF. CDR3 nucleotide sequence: TGTGCCAGCACCCTAGGGACTAGCGGTGTGAATGAGCAGTTCTTC.

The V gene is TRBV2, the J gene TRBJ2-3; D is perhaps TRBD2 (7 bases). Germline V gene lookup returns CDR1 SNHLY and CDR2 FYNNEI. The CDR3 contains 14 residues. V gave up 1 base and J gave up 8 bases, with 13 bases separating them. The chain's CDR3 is CASSEGGGPGTQYF. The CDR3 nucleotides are TGTGCCAGCAGTGAAGGGGGGGGCCCCGGTACGCAGTATTTT. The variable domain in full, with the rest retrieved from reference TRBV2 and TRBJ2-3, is EPEVTQTPSHQVTQMGQEVILRCVPISNHLYFYWYRQILGQKVEFLVSFYNNEISEKSEIFDDQFSVERPDGSNFTLKIRSTKLEDSAMYFCASSEGGGPGTQYFGPGTRLTVL.

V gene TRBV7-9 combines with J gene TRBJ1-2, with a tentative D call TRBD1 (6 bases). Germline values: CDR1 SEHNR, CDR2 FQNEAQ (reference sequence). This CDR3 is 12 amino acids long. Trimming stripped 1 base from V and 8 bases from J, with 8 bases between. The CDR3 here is CASSLDREGYTF. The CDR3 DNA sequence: TGTGCCAGCAGCTTAGACAGGGAGGGCTACACCTTC.

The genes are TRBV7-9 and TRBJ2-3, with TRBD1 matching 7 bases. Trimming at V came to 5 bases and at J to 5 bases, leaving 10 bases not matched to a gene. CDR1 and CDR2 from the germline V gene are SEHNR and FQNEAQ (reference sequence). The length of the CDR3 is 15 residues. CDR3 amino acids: CASSPGQTSVDTQYF. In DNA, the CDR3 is TGTGCCAGCAGCCCGGGACAGACGAGTGTAGATACGCAGTATTTT.

The CDR3 here is CASSEGLLNLYEQYF. Here the CDR3 DNA reads TGTGCCAGCAGCGAGGGACTATTAAACCTCTACGAGCAGTACTTC. The V call is TRBV6-6, the J call TRBJ2-7; 7 bases fit TRBD2. Germline V CDR1 and CDR2: MNHNY, SVGAGI (reference sequence). The J segment lost 3 bases and the V segment lost 6 bases, leaving 11 bases of the junction unmatched. CDR3 length: 15 residues.

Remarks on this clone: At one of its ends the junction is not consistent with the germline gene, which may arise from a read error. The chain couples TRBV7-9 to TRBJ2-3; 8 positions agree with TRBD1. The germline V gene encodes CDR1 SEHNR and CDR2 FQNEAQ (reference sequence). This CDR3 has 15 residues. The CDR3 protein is CASSLAQGAVDTQYF. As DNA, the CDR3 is TGTGCCAGCAGCCTAGCCCAGGGGGCGGTGGATACGCAGTATTTT.

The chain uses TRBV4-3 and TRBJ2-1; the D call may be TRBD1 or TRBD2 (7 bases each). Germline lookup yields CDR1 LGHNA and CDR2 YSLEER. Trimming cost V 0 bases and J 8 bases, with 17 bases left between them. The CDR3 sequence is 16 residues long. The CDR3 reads CASSQDVGAGGDEQFF. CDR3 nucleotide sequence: TGCGCCAGCAGCCAAGATGTTGGGGCAGGGGGGGATGAGCAGTTCTTC.

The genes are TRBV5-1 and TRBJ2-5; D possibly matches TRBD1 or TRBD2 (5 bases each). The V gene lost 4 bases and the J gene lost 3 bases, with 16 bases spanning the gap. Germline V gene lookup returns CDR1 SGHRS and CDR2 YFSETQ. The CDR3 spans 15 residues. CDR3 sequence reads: CASSPGTPRKETQYF. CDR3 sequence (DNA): TGCGCCAGCAGCCCGGGGACCCCCCGGAAAGAGACCCAGTACTTC.

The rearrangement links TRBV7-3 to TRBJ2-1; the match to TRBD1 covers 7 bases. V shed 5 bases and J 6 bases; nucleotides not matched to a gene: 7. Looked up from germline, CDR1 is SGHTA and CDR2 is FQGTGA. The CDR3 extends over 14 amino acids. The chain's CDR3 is CASSVGTASNEQFF. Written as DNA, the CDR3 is TGTGCCAGCAGCGTCGGGACAGCTTCCAATGAGCAGTTCTTC.

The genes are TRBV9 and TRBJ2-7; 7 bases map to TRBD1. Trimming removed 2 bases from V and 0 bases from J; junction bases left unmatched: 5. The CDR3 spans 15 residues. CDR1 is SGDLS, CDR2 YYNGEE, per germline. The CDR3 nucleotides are TGTGCCAGCAGCGTCCACCCAGGGGGCTCCTACGAGCAGTACTTC. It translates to CASSVHPGGSYEQYF. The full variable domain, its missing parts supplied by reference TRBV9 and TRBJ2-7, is DSGVTQTPKHLITATGQRVTLRCSPRSGDLSVYWYQQSLDQGLQFLIQYYNGEERAKGNILERFSAQQFPDLHSELNLSSLELGDSALYFCASSVHPGGSYEQYFGPGTRLTVT.

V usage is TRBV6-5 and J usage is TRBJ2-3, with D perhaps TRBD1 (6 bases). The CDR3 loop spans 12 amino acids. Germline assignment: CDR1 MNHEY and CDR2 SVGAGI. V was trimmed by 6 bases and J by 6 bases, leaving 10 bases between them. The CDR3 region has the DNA TGTGCCAGCAGATCAGGGGCGGATACGCAGTATTTT. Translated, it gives CASRSGADTQYF.